The 23 T cell receptor beta chains given below trace back to one sample, sequenced in a study of regulatory T cells in long-lasting Graves disease. Time point defined: newly diagnosed GD, antithyroid drugs for less than 3 months. PBMC RNA was the source of the TCR library. Arm-PCR of CDR3 regions with iRepertoire HTBI primers generated TCR beta libraries. TCRdb reprocessed the multiplex PCR reads with MiXCR, giving one entry per CDR3 protein. The sample records more than 300,000 distinct CDR3 sequences, 12% being singletons. This sample also appeared in a second study, on T cells in Graves' hyperthyroidism and ophthalmopathy.

Sequences were derived from peripheral blood mononuclear cells (PBMCs), sampled at new diagnosis, from a patient treated with antithyroid drugs. These receptors came from a woman between 18 and 29 years old with Graves disease.

This clonotype was counted at least ten times. V usage is TRBV10-3 and J usage is TRBJ2-7; possible D gene TRBD2, 5 bases. There are 14 residues in the CDR3. V was trimmed by 3 bases and J by 6 bases, leaving 15 bases between them. CDR1 and CDR2 (germline): ENHRY, SYGVKD. The CDR3 region has the DNA TGTGCCATCAGTGAAGGACTCTTGGCCCCCGAGCAGTACGTC. Protein sequence: CAISEGLLAPEQYV.

This clonotype occurred many times. The V gene is TRBV4-3, the J gene TRBJ2-3; 7 bases are a match to TRBD2. The CDR3 runs 15 residues. Looked up from germline, CDR1 is LGHNA and CDR2 is YSLEER. Trimming took 4 bases from V and 2 from J; bases not matched to a gene: 6. CDR3 loop: CASSLAGDSTDTQYF. The CDR3, as DNA: TGCGCCAGCAGCCTCGCGGGGGACTCCACAGATACGCAGTATTTT.

This clonotype occurred a few times. The chain uses TRBV19 and TRBJ2-5; possible D gene TRBD1, 5 bases. This CDR3 comprises 15 residues. V was clipped by 3 bases and J by 6 bases, with 17 bases between them. Germline CDR1 LNHDA, CDR2 SQIVND (reference sequence). The CDR3 nucleotides are TGTGCCAGTAGTATTTGGGGCCAGGCCAGACAGACCCAGTACTTC. Translated: CASSIWGQARQTQYF.

This clonotype was seen at least ten times. The chain recombines TRBV6-2 or TRBV6-3 with TRBJ1-2; D not resolved. Germline V gene sequence: CDR1 MNHEY, CDR2 SVGEGT. V was cut by 4 bases and J by 2 bases, with 14 bases left in between. This CDR3 is built from 15 residues. Here the CDR3 DNA reads TGTGCCAGCAGTTTCGACGGATCATCAAACTATGGCTACACCTTC. Protein: CASSFDGSSNYGYTF.

This clonotype was seen repeatedly, ten times or more. The chain uses TRBV6-1 and TRBJ2-5, with D maybe TRBD1 (6 bases). The CDR3 loop spans 16 amino acids. With 6 bases removed from V and 7 bases from J, the gap between germline ends came to 24 bases. Germline-derived CDR1 and CDR2 are MNHNS and SASEGT. The CDR3 DNA follows: TGTGCCAGCAGCACCCCGGCGGCAGGGGAAGCTGCGACCCAGTACTTC. It encodes CASSTPAAGEAATQYF.

The chain couples TRBV28 to TRBJ2-5, with a possible D match to TRBD2 (6 bases). There are 13 residues in the CDR3. V shed 7 bases and J shed 1 base, with 10 bases lying between them. Germline lookup yields CDR1 MDHEN and CDR2 SYDVKM. The CDR3 nucleotides are TGTGCCAGCAATGGAGGGCCCCAAGAGACCCAGTACTTC. Translation gives CASNGGPQETQYF. Complete variable domain (other parts from reference TRBV28 and TRBJ2-5): DVKVTQSSRYLVKRTGEKVFLECVQDMDHENMFWYRQDPGLGLRLIYFSYDVKMKEKGDIPEGYSVSREKKERFSLILESASTNQTSMYLCASNGGPQETQYFGPGTRLLVL.

J is TRBJ1-2 and V is TRBV4-1, with TRBD1 as a possible D gene (5 bases). The germline V gene has CDR1 MGHRA and CDR2 YSYEKL. Trimming removed 4 bases at V and 4 bases at J, with 16 bases between. The CDR3 runs to 15 residues. CDR3 in DNA: TGCGCCAGCAGCCCTAGCGGGGCTCCCGGCTATGGCTACACCTTC. It codes for CASSPSGAPGYGYTF.

This clonotype has at least ten counts. The rearrangement joins TRBV7-6 to TRBJ2-3, with 8 bases matching TRBD1. V trimming: 8 bases; J trimming: 4 bases; junction bases outside the gene matches: 14. CDR1 and CDR2 (germline): SGHVS, FNYEAQ. The CDR3 runs 16 residues. The CDR3 protein is CASSPRGGQGADTQYF. The CDR3 coding sequence is TGTGCCAGCTCCCCCCGCGGAGGACAGGGAGCAGATACGCAGTATTTT.

This clonotype was recorded many times. The V and J genes are TRBV6-1 and TRBJ1-2; D is undetermined. Deletions cut 6 bases from V and 4 bases from J, with 12 bases between. This CDR3 region has 13 residues. The germline gives CDR1 MNHNS, CDR2 SASEGT. The CDR3 DNA reads TGTGCCAGCAGCCGGAGTATCGGCTATGGCTACACCTTC. Protein sequence: CASSRSIGYGYTF.

This sequence joins TRBV12-3 or TRBV12-4 and TRBJ2-7, with D uncertain. The CDR3 is made up of 13 amino acids. With 3 bases removed from V and 3 bases from J, the gap between germline ends came to 9 bases. CDR3 region: CASSFTGYYEQYF. The CDR3 DNA reads as TGTGCCAGCAGTTTTACCGGTTACTACGAGCAGTACTTC.

In DNA form, the CDR3 reads TGTGCCAGTAGTATAGAGGGACAGCTCTTCACTGAAGCTTTCTTT. Translating gives CASSIEGQLFTEAFF. The J gene is TRBJ1-1, the V gene TRBV19; TRBD1 matches 7 bases. CDR1 is LNHDA, CDR2 SQIVND, per germline (reference sequence). The CDR3 covers 15 residues. The ends lost 0 bases at V and 4 bases at J; junction bases unmatched: 5.

This rearrangement joins TRBV6-2 or TRBV6-3 to TRBJ2-6; 7 bases are shared with TRBD1. The J segment lost 0 bases and the V segment lost 5 bases, leaving 7 bases of the junction unmatched. This CDR3 comprises 17 residues. The germline CDR1 and CDR2 sequences are MNHEY and SVGEGT. The CDR3 protein is CASSRQGLYSGANVLTF. As DNA, the CDR3 is TGTGCCAGCAGTCGACAGGGCCTATACTCTGGGGCCAACGTCCTGACTTTC.

The rearrangement uses TRBV28 and TRBJ1-3; no reliable D call. V lost 1 base, J lost 0 bases, and 7 bases lay in between. CDR3 length equals 15 residues. Per the germline V gene, CDR1 is MDHEN and CDR2 is SYDVKM. CDR3 nucleotide sequence: TGTGCCAGCAGTTTATCCGGGCTCTCTGGAAACACCATATATTTT. Translation gives CASSLSGLSGNTIYF. The full variable domain, in which reference TRBV28 and TRBJ1-3 provide the parts outside the CDR3, is DVKVTQSSRYLVKRTGEKVFLECVQDMDHENMFWYRQDPGLGLRLIYFSYDVKMKEKGDIPEGYSVSREKKERFSLILESASTNQTSMYLCASSLSGLSGNTIYFGEGSWLTVV.

This clonotype was found many times. The chain is built from TRBV7-8 and TRBJ1-3; D is perhaps TRBD1 (6 bases). The V end was cut by 4 bases, the J end by 0 bases, with 13 bases between. The CDR3 covers 16 residues. Germline lookup yields CDR1 SGHVS and CDR2 FQNEAQ. The CDR3 nucleotides are TGTGCCAGCAGCTCATTGGGGGCTAGCTCTGGAAACACCATATATTTT. It specifies CASSSLGASSGNTIYF.

This clonotype was counted many times. The J gene is TRBJ1-1, the V gene TRBV27; D is possibly TRBD1 (6 bases). Germline V gene lookup returns CDR1 MNHEY and CDR2 SMNVEV (reference sequence). The V end was cut by 0 bases, the J end by 0 bases, with 23 bases between. This CDR3 has 20 residues. The CDR3 nucleotides are TGTGCCAGCAGTTTATCGGTGAGGGGTGTGGGGGGGGCCCTGAACACTGAAGCTTTCTTT. Its translation: CASSLSVRGVGGALNTEAFF.

The table lists this clonotype with many counts. This chain connects TRBV2 to TRBJ2-7; 7 bases are shared with TRBD1. Germline loops: CDR1 SNHLY, CDR2 FYNNEI. V lost 6 bases and J lost 7; bases outside the gene matches: 6. CDR3 length: 12 residues. CDR3 bases: TGTGCCAGCAGAGGACAGGCAATTGAGCAGTACGTC. This encodes CASRGQAIEQYV.

This clonotype was detected ten times or more. The chain couples TRBV7-9 to TRBJ1-1; weak D call: TRBD1 (5 bases). V was trimmed by 1 base and J by 5 bases, leaving 11 bases between them. The CDR3 consists of 14 residues. The germline gives CDR1 SEHNR, CDR2 FQNEAQ (reference sequence). In DNA form, the CDR3 reads TGTGCCAGCAGCTTAGTAAGGGGAGTAACTGAAGCTTTCTTT. Its translation: CASSLVRGVTEAFF.

This clonotype has ten or more counts. This sequence joins TRBV7-8 and TRBJ1-2, with a tentative D call TRBD1 (5 bases). In germline, CDR1 is SGHVS, CDR2 FQNEAQ. Trimming stripped 1 base from V and 4 bases from J, with 13 bases between. The CDR3 length is 15 residues. The CDR3 coding sequence is TGTGCCAGCAGCTTAGGGAGGGGATTCGGCTATGGCTACACCTTC. Translation gives CASSLGRGFGYGYTF.

This clonotype was seen many times. V is TRBV20-1 and J is TRBJ1-1; D remains ambiguous. V dropped 7 bases and J dropped 1 base, with 7 bases sitting between them. CDR3 size: 11 residues. CDR1 and CDR2 (germline): DFQATT, SNEGSKA (reference sequence). CDR3 amino acids: CSVARNTEAFF. The CDR3 DNA reads TGCAGTGTAGCCCGGAACACTGAAGCTTTCTTT.

This clonotype was recorded at least ten times. This chain joins TRBV28 and TRBJ2-5; TRBD2 might be the D (5 bases). Between the trimmed V and J ends, which lost 1 base and 0 bases, there was a span of 6 bases. CDR1 and CDR2 from the germline V gene are MDHEN and SYDVKM. This CDR3 region has 14 residues. As DNA, the CDR3 is TGTGCCAGCAGTTTATCGGGGTACCAAGAGACCCAGTACTTC. It translates to CASSLSGYQETQYF. Full variable domain (rest looked up from reference TRBV28 and TRBJ2-5): DVKVTQSSRYLVKRTGEKVFLECVQDMDHENMFWYRQDPGLGLRLIYFSYDVKMKEKGDIPEGYSVSREKKERFSLILESASTNQTSMYLCASSLSGYQETQYFGPGTRLLVL.

At least ten counts were recorded for this clonotype. V gene TRBV20-1 combines with J gene TRBJ2-3, with 7 bases aligning to TRBD1. Trimming cost V 3 bases and J 4 bases; bases outside gene matches: 1. The CDR3 has 12 amino acids. In germline, CDR1 is DFQATT, CDR2 SNEGSKA (reference sequence). This CDR3 reads CSARQGADTQYF. In DNA, the CDR3 is TGCAGTGCTAGGCAGGGGGCAGATACGCAGTATTTT.

This clonotype was recorded a few times. The chain couples TRBV6-5 to TRBJ2-1, with 12 bases identical to TRBD2. The CDR3 runs 19 residues. V was pared by 4 bases and J by 5 bases, with 15 bases of the junction left unmatched. Germline V lookup: CDR1 MNHEY, CDR2 SVGAGI. DNA for the CDR3: TGTGCCAGCAGTTTCAGACTAGCGGGAGCGCTAAGGACGAACAATGAGCAGTTCTTC. Translated, it gives CASSFRLAGALRTNNEQFF.

This chain uses TRBV12-3 or TRBV12-4 with TRBJ1-3; no firm D call. This CDR3 is built from 14 residues. Trimming stripped 6 bases from V and 4 bases from J, with 13 bases between. In nucleotides, the CDR3 is TGTGCCAGCAGCCCTTTTCGAGCGGGAAACACCATATATTTT. Its translation: CASSPFRAGNTIYF.